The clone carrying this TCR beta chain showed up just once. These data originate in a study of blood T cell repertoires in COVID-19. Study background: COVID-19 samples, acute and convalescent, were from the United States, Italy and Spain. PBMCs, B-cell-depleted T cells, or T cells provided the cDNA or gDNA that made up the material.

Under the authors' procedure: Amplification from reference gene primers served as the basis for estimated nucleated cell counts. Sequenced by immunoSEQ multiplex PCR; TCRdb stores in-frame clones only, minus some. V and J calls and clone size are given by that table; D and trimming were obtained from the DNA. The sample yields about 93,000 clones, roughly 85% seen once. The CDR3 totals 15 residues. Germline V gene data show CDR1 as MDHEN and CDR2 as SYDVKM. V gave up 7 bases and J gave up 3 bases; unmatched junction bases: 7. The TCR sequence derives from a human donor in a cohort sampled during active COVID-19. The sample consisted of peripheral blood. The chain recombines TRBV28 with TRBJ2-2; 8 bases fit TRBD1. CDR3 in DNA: TGTGCCAGCAACCCCGGACAGGGACACACCGGGGAGCTGTTTTTT. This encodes CASNPGQGHTGELFF.